The TCR beta chain under discussion was sequenced for a study of T cell repertoires in cytomegalovirus infection. Across the whole study: Public TCR beta signatures provided an indication of both CMV infection and a matching HLA type. General study points: Identification of carriers of CMV plus the relevant HLA was performed using cumulative public TCR beta family frequency. HLA-C-restricted CMV clonotypes gave the most frequent clonotype in two of eight donors.

This clonotype has ten or more counts. Its antigen is unidentified. The CDR3 length is 15 residues. The trim removed 2 bases at V and 3 bases at J, leaving 6 bases unmatched. Germline V gene lookup returns CDR1 MNHNS and CDR2 SASEGT. TCRdb reprocessed the reads via MiXCR and lists one record per CDR3 protein. Of roughly 320,000 distinct CDR3 sequences listed, roughly 9.5% are singletons. The V and J genes are TRBV6-1 and TRBJ1-2; 7 bases align to TRBD1. This receptor was taken from a human donor in good health (CMV status not recorded). Some clones in this sample may be carry-over from other donors' samples. Sequencing was done on a sample of PBMCs. This chain's CDR3 is CASSENWTGYYGYTF. CDR3 sequence (DNA): TGTGCCAGCAGTGAAAACTGGACAGGATACTATGGCTACACCTTC.